One sample yielded the 11 T cell receptor beta chains listed below, sequenced in a study of T cell responses to AZD1222 COVID-19 vaccine. Profiling relied on immunoSEQ multiplex PCR, and the TCRdb table lists in-frame clones only, not all of them. Of some 110,000 clones in the sample, around 91% were seen once. The sample here was peripheral blood, taken on day 0 of AZD1222 vaccination. The receptor source for this set is an adult in good health.

V and J are TRBV30 and TRBJ1-1; 8 bases line up with TRBD1. Germline V gene lookup returns CDR1 GTSNPN and CDR2 SVGIG (reference sequence). The CDR3 is 13 residues long. V shed 2 bases and J 4 bases; nucleotides not matched to a gene: 3. The CDR3 loop reads CAWSRTGRTEAFF. CDR3 bases: TGTGCCTGGAGTAGGACAGGGCGCACTGAAGCTTTCTTT.

This CDR3 is CASSGLGLVGETQYF. As DNA, the CDR3 is TGTGCCAGCAGCGGGTTGGGACTAGTAGGAGAGACCCAGTACTTC. The V and J genes are TRBV11-1 and TRBJ2-5; 8 bases are a match to TRBD2. CDR1 SGHAT and CDR2 FQDESV come from the germline V gene (reference sequence). The length of the CDR3 is 15 residues. V lost 5 bases, J lost 4 bases, and 9 bases stayed unmatched. Complete variable domain (other parts from reference TRBV11-1 and TRBJ2-5): EAEVAQSPRYKITEKSQAVAFWCDPISGHATLYWYRQILGQGPELLVQFQDESVVDDSQLPKDRFSAERLKGVDSTLKIQPAELGDSAMYLCASSGLGLVGETQYFGPGTRLLVL.

This sequence joins TRBV12-5 and TRBJ1-1, with D possibly being TRBD1 (5 bases). V shed 6 bases and J shed 7 bases, with 12 bases lying between them. CDR3 size: 12 residues. The germline CDR1 and CDR2 sequences are LGHNT and FRNRAP. CDR3 nucleotide sequence: TGTGCTAGTGGACCCGGGGGAGGTGAAGCTTTCTTT. Translating gives CASGPGGGEAFF.

The V call is TRBV6-1, the J call TRBJ2-6, with 8 positions matching TRBD1. The CDR3 is made up of 20 amino acids. V was pared by 1 base and J by 2 bases, with 13 bases of the junction left unmatched. Germline V CDR1 and CDR2: MNHNS, SASEGT. CDR3 amino acids: CASSEELTGVSVAGANVLTF. As DNA, the CDR3 is TGTGCCAGCAGTGAAGAACTGACAGGGGTCTCAGTCGCTGGGGCCAACGTCCTGACTTTC.

The genes are TRBV4-1 and TRBJ2-7; TRBD1 matches 10 bases. This CDR3 is built from 16 residues. CDR1 and CDR2 (germline): MGHRA, YSYEKL. The J segment lost 3 bases and the V segment lost 2 bases, leaving 7 bases of the junction unmatched. CDR3 coding DNA: TGCGCCAGCAGCCAACGCTCCGGGACAGGGGACTACGAGCAGTACTTC. This translates into CASSQRSGTGDYEQYF.

The rearrangement links TRBV7-9 to TRBJ2-1; D unresolved. Trimming took off 3 bases at V and 2 bases at J, with 14 bases between the two ends. Germline V gene lookup returns CDR1 SEHNR and CDR2 FQNEAQ (reference sequence). The CDR3 is made up of 16 amino acids. The CDR3 bases are TGTGCCAGCAGCTTTGGTGGCAGGCTCCCCTACAATGAGCAGTTCTTC. Its protein product is CASSFGGRLPYNEQFF.

This clone was recorded only once. The chain uses TRBV5-4 and TRBJ1-1; 11 bases align to TRBD1. This CDR3 has 16 residues. The V gene's germline CDR1 is SGHNT and CDR2 YYREEE (reference sequence). With V trimmed by 0 bases and J by 5 bases, 6 bases remained unmatched. The CDR3 nucleotides read TGTGCCAGCAGCTTGGGCGGAGGACAGGGGGCAACTGAAGCTTTCTTT. Encoded protein: CASSLGGGQGATEAFF. Full variable domain (missing parts from reference TRBV5-4 and TRBJ1-1): ETGVTQSPTHLIKTRGQQVTLRCSSQSGHNTVSWYQQALGQGPQFIFQYYREEENGRGNFPPRFSGLQFPNYSSELNVNALELDDSALYLCASSLGGGQGATEAFFGQGTRLTVV.

Worth noting for this clone: Germline and junction disagree at one end, which may indicate a read error. The rearrangement joins TRBV7-7 to TRBJ2-5; D not certain. From germline, CDR1 is SSHAT and CDR2 FNYEAQ (reference sequence). The CDR3 loop spans 13 amino acids. CDR3 residues: CASSLGLGETQYF. In DNA, the CDR3 is TGTGCTAGCAGCTTAGGCTTGGGGGAGACCCAGTACTTC.

V and J are TRBV7-3 and TRBJ2-3, with a possible D match to TRBD2 (5 bases). The CDR3 covers 12 residues. With 5 bases removed from V and 5 bases from J, the gap between germline ends came to 8 bases. Looked up from germline, CDR1 is SGHTA and CDR2 is FQGTGA. The CDR3 DNA sequence: TGTGCCAGCAGCCGAGGGATAGATACGCAGTATTTT. Amino acids: CASSRGIDTQYF. Complete variable domain (other parts from reference TRBV7-3 and TRBJ2-3): GAGVSQTPSNKVTEKGKYVELRCDPISGHTALYWYRQSLGQGPEFLIYFQGTGAADDSGLPNDRFFAVRPEGSVSTLKIQRTERGDSAVYLCASSRGIDTQYFGPGTRLTVL.

The chain links TRBV13 to TRBJ1-6, with 7 positions matching TRBD1. With 5 bases clipped from V and 7 bases from J, the junction kept 5 bases outside the gene matches. The CDR3 contains 14 residues. The germline V gene has CDR1 PRHDT and CDR2 FYEKMQ (reference sequence). The CDR3 spells CASSPGGGNSPLHF. The CDR3 DNA sequence: TGTGCCAGCAGCCCAGGGGGAGGGAATTCACCCCTCCACTTT.

The rearrangement links TRBV7-3 to TRBJ2-6, with 8 positions matching TRBD1. CDR1 SGHTA and CDR2 FQGTGA come from the germline V gene. Trimming cost V 4 bases and J 4 bases; bases outside gene matches: 6. This CDR3 is 16 amino acids long. CDR3 nucleotides: TGTGCCAGCAGCTCGACGACAGGGGCCGGGGCCAACGTCCTGACTTTC. It translates to CASSSTTGAGANVLTF.